The source of this TCR beta chain is a study of control samples from healthy donors and cancer patients. Trimming cost V 4 bases and J 7 bases, with 16 bases left between them. The CDR3 covers 14 residues. Germline values: CDR1 LGHDT, CDR2 YNNKEL (reference sequence). The protocol was immunoSEQ multiplex PCR, while the TCRdb copy is restricted to in-frame clones and leaves out a portion. The repertoire includes roughly 23,000 clones, roughly 83% of them detected once, and 27% sits in the top ten. The sequence came from a man in his sixties with head and neck cancer. The gene calls are TRBV3-1 (or the pseudogene TRBV3-2) and TRBJ1-2, with D maybe TRBD1 (5 bases). The source material was PBMCs. The CDR3 region is CASSPGPIEAGYTF. CDR3 in DNA: TGTGCCAGCAGCCCGGGACCGATTGAAGCTGGCTACACCTTC.